The source of this TCR beta chain is a study of patients and donors after allogeneic stem cell transplantation. Trimming took off 1 base at V and 6 bases at J, with 13 bases between the two ends. The V gene's germline CDR1 is LGHDT and CDR2 YNNKEL (reference sequence). The CDR3 sequence is 15 residues long. TCRdb used MiXCR to reprocess the RT-PCR reads, holding one entry per CDR3 protein. The sample comprises around 160,000 distinct CDR3 sequences, approximately 31% of which are singletons, and 3.2% rests with the top ten. Sample: blood, either unsorted or a sorted T cell fraction (not recorded which). This TCR was recovered from a human donor who was either an allogeneic HSCT recipient or a stem cell or donor lymphocyte infusion donor (not recorded which). It is not recorded whose cells these are; they may come from a transplant donor. The V gene is TRBV3-1, the J gene TRBJ2-1; D remains unclear. Here the CDR3 reads CASSQVPSFGNEQFF. DNA for the CDR3: TGTGCCAGCAGCCAAGTTCCTAGTTTCGGCAATGAGCAGTTCTTC.